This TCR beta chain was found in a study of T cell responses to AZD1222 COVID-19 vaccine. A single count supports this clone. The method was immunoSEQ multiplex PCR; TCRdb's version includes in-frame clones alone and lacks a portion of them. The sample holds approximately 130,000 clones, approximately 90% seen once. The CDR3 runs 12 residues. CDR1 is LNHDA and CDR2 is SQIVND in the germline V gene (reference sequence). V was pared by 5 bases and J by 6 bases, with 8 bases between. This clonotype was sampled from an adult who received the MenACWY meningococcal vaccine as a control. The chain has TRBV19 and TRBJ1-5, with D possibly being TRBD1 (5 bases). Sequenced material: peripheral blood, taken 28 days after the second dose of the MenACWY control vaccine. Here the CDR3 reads CASSFRGQPQHF. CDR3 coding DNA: TGTGCCAGTAGTTTTAGGGGTCAGCCCCAGCATTTT.